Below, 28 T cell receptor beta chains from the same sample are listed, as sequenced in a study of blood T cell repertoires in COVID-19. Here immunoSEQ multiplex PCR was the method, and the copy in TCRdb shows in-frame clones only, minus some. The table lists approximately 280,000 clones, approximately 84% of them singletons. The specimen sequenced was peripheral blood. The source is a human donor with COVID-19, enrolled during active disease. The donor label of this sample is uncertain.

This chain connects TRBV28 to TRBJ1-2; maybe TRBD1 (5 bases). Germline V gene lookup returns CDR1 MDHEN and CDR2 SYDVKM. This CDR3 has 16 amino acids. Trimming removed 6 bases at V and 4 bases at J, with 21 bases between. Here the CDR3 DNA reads TGTGCCAGCAGACCCAATTGGGGTAGGGGTGCCTATGGCTACACCTTC. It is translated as CASRPNWGRGAYGYTF.

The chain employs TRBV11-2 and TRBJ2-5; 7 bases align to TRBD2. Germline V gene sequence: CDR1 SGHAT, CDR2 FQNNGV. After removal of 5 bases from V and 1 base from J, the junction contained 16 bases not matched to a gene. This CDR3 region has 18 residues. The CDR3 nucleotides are TGTGCCAGCAGCCCAAAGCGGGACGCGGGAGACCTCCAAGAGACCCAGTACTTC. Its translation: CASSPKRDAGDLQETQYF.

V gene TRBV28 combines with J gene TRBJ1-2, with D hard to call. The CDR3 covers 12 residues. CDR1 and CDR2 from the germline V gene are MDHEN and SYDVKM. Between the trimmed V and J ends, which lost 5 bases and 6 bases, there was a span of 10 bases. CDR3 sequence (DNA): TGTGCCAGCAGTACGCGGGCACATGGCTACACCTTC. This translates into CASSTRAHGYTF.

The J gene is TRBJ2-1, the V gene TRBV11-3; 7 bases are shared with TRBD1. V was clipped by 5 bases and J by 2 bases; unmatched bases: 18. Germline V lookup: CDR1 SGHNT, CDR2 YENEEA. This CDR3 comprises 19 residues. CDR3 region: CASSTQPPLGTDPYNEQFF. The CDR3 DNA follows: TGTGCCAGCAGCACCCAACCCCCTTTAGGGACAGATCCCTACAATGAGCAGTTCTTC.

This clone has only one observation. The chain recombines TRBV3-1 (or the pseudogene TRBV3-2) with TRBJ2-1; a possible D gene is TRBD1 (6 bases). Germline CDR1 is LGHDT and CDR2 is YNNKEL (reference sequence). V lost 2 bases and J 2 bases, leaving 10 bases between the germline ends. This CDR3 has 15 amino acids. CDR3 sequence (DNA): TGTGCCAGCAGCCAAACAGGGATCACCTACAATGAGCAGTTCTTC. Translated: CASSQTGITYNEQFF.

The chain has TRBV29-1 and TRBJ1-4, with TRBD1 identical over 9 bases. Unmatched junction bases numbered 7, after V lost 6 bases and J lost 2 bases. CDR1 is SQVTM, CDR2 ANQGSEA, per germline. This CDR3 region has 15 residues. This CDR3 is CSVTGQGTTNEKLFF. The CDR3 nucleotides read TGCAGCGTAACCGGACAGGGGACTACTAATGAAAAACTGTTTTTT.

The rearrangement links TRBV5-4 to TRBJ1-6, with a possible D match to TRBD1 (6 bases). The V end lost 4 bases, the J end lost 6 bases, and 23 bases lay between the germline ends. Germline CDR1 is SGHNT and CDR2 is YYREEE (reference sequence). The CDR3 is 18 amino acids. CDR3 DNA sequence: TGTGCCAGCAGCCTGGCACCCCCGACAGCAGGGGTTAATTCACCCCTCCACTTT. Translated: CASSLAPPTAGVNSPLHF.

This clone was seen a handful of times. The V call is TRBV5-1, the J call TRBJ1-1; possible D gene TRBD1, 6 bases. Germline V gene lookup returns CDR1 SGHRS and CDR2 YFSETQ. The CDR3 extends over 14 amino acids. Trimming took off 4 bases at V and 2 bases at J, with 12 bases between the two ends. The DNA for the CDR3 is TGCGCCAGCAGCGAGCTACAGGGTAACACTGAAGCTTTCTTT. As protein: CASSELQGNTEAFF.

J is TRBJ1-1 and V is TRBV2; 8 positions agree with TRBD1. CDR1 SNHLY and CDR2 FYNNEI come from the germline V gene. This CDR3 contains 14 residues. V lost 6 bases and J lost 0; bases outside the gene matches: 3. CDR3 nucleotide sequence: TGTGCCAGCAGGGGGGACAGGCTGAACACTGAAGCTTTCTTT. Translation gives CASRGDRLNTEAFF.

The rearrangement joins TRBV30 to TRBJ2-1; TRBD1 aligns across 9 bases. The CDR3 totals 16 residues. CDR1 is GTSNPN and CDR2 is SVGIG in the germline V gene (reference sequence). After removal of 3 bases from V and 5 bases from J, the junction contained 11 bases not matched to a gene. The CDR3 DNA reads TGTGCCTGGAGCCTCCCCGGGACAGGGCTAAACAATGAGCAGTTCTTC. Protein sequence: CAWSLPGTGLNNEQFF.

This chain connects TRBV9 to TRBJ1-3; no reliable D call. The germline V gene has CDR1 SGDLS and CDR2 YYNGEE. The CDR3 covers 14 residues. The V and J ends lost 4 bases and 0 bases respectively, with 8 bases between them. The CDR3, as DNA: TGTGCCAGCAGCACACGAAGCTCTGGAAACACCATATATTTT. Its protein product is CASSTRSSGNTIYF.

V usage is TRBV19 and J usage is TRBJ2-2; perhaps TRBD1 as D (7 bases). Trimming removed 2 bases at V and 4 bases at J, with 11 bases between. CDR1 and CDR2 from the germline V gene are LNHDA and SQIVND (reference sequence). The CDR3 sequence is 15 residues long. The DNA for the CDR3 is TGTGCCAGTAGTATAAACCAGGGGGGCACCGGGGAGCTGTTTTTT. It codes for CASSINQGGTGELFF.

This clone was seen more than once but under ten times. The CDR3 protein is CSARRGEKLFF. CDR3 in DNA: TGCAGTGCTAGGCGGGGTGAAAAACTGTTTTTT. This rearrangement joins TRBV20-1 to TRBJ1-4; D is unresolved. The germline gives CDR1 DFQATT, CDR2 SNEGSKA (reference sequence). There are 11 residues in the CDR3. Trimming shortened V by 3 bases and J by 7 bases, and 6 bases separated the two germline ends.

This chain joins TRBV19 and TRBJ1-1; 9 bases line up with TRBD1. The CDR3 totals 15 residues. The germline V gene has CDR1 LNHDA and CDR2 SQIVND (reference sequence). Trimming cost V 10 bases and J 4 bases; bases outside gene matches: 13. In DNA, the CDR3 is TGTGCCACCACCTTCGGGACAGGGCTTGGCACTGAAGCTTTCTTT. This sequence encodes CATTFGTGLGTEAFF.

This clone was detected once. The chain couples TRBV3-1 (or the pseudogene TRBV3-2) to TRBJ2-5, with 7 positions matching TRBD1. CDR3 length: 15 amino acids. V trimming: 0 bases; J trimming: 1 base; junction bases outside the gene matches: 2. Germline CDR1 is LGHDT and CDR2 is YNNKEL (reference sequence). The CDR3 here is CASSQDNRGQETQYF. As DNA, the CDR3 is TGTGCCAGCAGCCAAGATAACAGGGGCCAAGAGACCCAGTACTTC.

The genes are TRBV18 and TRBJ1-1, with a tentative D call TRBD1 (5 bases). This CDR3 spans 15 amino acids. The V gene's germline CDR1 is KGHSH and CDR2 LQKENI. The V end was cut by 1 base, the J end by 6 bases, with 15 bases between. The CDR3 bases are TGTGCCAGCTCACCACGCGAGGGGAGGACGGCTGAAGCTTTCTTT. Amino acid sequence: CASSPREGRTAEAFF.

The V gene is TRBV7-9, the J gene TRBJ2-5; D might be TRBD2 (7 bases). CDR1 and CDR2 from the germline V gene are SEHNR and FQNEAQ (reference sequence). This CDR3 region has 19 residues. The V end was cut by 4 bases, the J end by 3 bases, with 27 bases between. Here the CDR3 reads CASSWVGSKRQRDKETQYF. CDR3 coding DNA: TGTGCCAGCAGCTGGGTTGGTTCCAAAAGACAGCGGGACAAAGAGACCCAGTACTTC.

The CDR3 DNA reads as TGTGCCAGCAGCTCCGAACCGGGACAGAAGAACACTGAAGCTTTCTTT. This sequence encodes CASSSEPGQKNTEAFF. The rearrangement joins TRBV5-8 to TRBJ1-1; TRBD1 agrees at 7 bases. Germline V gene sequence: CDR1 SGHTS, CDR2 YDEGEE. The V segment lost 3 bases and the J segment 1 base; nucleotides outside the gene matches: 9. The CDR3 has 16 amino acids.

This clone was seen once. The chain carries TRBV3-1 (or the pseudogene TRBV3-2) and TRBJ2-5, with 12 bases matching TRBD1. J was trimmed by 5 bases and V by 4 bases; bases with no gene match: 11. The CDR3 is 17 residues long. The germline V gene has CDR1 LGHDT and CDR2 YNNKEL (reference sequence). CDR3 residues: CASSLTGTGGGMETQYF. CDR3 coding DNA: TGTGCCAGCAGCCTAACCGGGACAGGGGGCGGGATGGAGACCCAGTACTTC.

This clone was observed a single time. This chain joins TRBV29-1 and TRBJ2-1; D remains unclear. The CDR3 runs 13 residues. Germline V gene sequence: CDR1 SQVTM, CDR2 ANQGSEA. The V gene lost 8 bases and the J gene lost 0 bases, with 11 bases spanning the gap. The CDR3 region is CSINLSSYNEQFF. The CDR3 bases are TGCAGCATCAACCTTAGCTCCTACAATGAGCAGTTCTTC.

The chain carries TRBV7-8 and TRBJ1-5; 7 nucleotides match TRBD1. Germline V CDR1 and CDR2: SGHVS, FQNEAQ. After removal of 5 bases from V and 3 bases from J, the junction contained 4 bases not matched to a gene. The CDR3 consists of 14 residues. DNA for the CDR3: TGTGCCAGCAGCCGGACAGGACTCAATCAGCCCCAGCATTTT. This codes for CASSRTGLNQPQHF.

The DNA of the CDR3 is TGTGCCAGCAGCGTAGGGACAGGGGGGGTCGGGCCTTACTACAATGAGCAGTTCTTC. It encodes CASSVGTGGVGPYYNEQFF. The rearrangement links TRBV9 to TRBJ2-1; TRBD1 matches at 10 bases. This CDR3 is built from 19 residues. With V trimmed by 0 bases and J by 3 bases, 12 bases remained unmatched. Germline V CDR1 and CDR2: SGDLS, YYNGEE.

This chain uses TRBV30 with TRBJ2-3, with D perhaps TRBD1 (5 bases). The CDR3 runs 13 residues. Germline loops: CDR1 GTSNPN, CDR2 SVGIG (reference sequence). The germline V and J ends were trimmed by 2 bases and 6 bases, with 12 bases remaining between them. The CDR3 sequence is CAWSWGGEDTQYF. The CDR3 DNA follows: TGTGCCTGGAGTTGGGGCGGCGAGGATACGCAGTATTTT.

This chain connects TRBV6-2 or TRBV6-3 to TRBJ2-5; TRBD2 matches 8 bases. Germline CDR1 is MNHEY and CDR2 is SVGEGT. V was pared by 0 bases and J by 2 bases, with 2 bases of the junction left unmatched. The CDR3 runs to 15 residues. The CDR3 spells CASSYSKREQETQYF. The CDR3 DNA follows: TGTGCCAGCAGTTACTCAAAGCGGGAGCAAGAGACCCAGTACTTC.

The CDR3 bases are TGTGCCAGCAGCGCCTGGACAGGAGTCCCCGTAGTGAACACTGAAGCTTTCTTT. It translates to CASSAWTGVPVVNTEAFF. The genes are TRBV9 and TRBJ1-1; 7 bases fit TRBD1. Losses at the gene ends were 3 bases for V and 0 bases for J; bases not matched to a gene: 14. The CDR3 extends over 18 amino acids. The germline CDR1 and CDR2 sequences are SGDLS and YYNGEE.

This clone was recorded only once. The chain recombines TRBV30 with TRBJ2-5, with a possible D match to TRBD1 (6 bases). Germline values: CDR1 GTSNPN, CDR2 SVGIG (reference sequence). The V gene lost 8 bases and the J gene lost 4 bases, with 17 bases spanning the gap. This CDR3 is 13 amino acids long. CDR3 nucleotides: TGTGCCGGATCCACTCGAGGGGGAGAGACCCAGTACTTC. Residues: CAGSTRGGETQYF.

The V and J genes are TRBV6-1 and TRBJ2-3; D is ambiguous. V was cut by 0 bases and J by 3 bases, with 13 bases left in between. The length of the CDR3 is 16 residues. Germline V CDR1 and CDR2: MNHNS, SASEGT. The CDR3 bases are TGTGCCAGCAGTGAAGCTTTAGGCGGCTCTACAGATACGCAGTATTTT. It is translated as CASSEALGGSTDTQYF.

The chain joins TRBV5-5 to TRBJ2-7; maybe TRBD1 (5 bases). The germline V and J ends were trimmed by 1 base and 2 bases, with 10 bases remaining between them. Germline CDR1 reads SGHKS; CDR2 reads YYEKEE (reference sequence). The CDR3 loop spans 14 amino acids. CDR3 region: CASSLPRQPYEQYF. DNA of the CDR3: TGTGCCAGCAGCTTGCCCAGACAGCCCTACGAGCAGTACTTC.